This TCR beta chain was recorded in a study of shared clonotypes between healthy human individuals. Study-level points and caveats: Owing to a small donor count, the genetic and exposure-history diversity represented was limited.

Genomic DNA for unsorted samples was obtained from about 90 million PBMCs. Approximately 29,000 T cell genomes, or about 0.3 ug DNA, went into replicate PCRs of unsorted PBMC. Produced via immunoSEQ multiplex PCR; TCRdb's table is partial and in-frame only. The sample consists of about 480,000 clones, about three quarters of them appearing once. The germline V gene has CDR1 SEHNR and CDR2 FQNEAQ (reference sequence). The CDR3 covers 15 residues. V dropped 1 base and J dropped 0 bases, with 9 bases sitting between them. Notes on this clone: The antigen is undetermined.

The source of this sequence is a woman aged 40 to 50 in good health. Some clones in this sample may be carry-over from other donors' samples. The chain is built from TRBV7-9 and TRBJ2-5; D is unresolved. Sequences were obtained from PBMCs. DNA for the CDR3: TGTGCCAGCAGCTTAGGGCTAGGTGACCAAGAGACCCAGTACTTC. Translated: CASSLGLGDQETQYF.